A selection of T cell receptor beta chains follows, all from one sample in a study of blood T cells in healthy people across ages. TCRdb reprocessed the 5' RACE reads via MiXCR and lists one record per CDR3 protein. The sample holds some 550,000 distinct CDR3 sequences, more than 45% seen once. What was sequenced was blood. The receptors derive from a man older than 75 in good health. Each CDR3 is given with its conserved first and last residue.

V gene,J gene,CDR3 protein
TRBV12-3/TRBV12-4,TRBJ2-1,CASVRTSGGSRAPRQFF
TRBV6-6,TRBJ2-1,CASTNQGEADNEQFF
TRBV7-2,TRBJ2-1,CASSLARGGTSGDNEQFF
TRBV10-3,TRBJ2-1,CAISRDSSYNEQFF
TRBV7-2,TRBJ1-2,CASSRQPRGSDGYTF
TRBV6-2/TRBV6-3,TRBJ2-3,CASEEGVSVTDTQYF
TRBV27,TRBJ2-1,CASSLPERGEQFF
TRBV4-3,TRBJ2-3,CASSQDPGLAWDTQDF
TRBV6-2/TRBV6-3,TRBJ1-5,CASSKTGMTQPQHF
TRBV20-1,TRBJ1-6,CSAREGDRGGNSPLHF
TRBV5-5,TRBJ2-3,CASSPGQGSPDTQYF
TRBV7-9,TRBJ2-1,CASKRRETSSNEQFF
TRBV6-5,TRBJ2-7,CASLLRTGSREQYF
TRBV29-1,TRBJ2-7,CSVDWQGLGEQYF
TRBV5-6,TRBJ2-1,CASRTGGAQDKQFF
TRBV6-1,TRBJ2-7,CASLMGQDYEQYF
TRBV20-1,TRBJ2-2,CSARLGATNTGELFF
TRBV28,TRBJ2-7,CASSLTGSYSYEQYF
TRBV15,TRBJ2-1,CATSRGDSSYNEQFF
TRBV10-1,TRBJ2-7,CASSERVGSYEQYF
TRBV20-1,TRBJ2-7,CSASPTSGSISYEQYF
TRBV4-1,TRBJ2-5,CASSQDSRLGETQYF
TRBV9,.,CASSVAPQGRDIQYF
TRBV7-2,TRBJ1-2,CASSPDRVLYGYTF
TRBV28,TRBJ1-1,CASRNIGQGAGEAFF
TRBV6-5,TRBJ2-3,CASSQGPFNTQYF
TRBV7-7,TRBJ2-1,CASSSGTTAGEQFF
TRBV20-1,TRBJ1-3,CSAPAMGISSGNTIYF
TRBV6-2/TRBV6-3,TRBJ2-7,CASSYSPARRASYEQYF
TRBV11-2,TRBJ2-1,CASSFASGIYNEQFF
TRBV5-6,TRBJ2-6,CASSRQVSGANVLTF
TRBV4-3,TRBJ2-1,CASSARPTHNEQFF
TRBV5-1,TRBJ1-3,CASTYDGTAVSGNTIYF
TRBV29-1,TRBJ1-1,CSVDGNGHHEAFF
TRBV20-1,TRBJ2-4,CSARDPGGNIQYF
TRBV7-2,TRBJ2-7,CASSLGHRAEAKYF
TRBV20-1,TRBJ1-6,CSAGGAGDLSPLHF
TRBV6-6,TRBJ2-5,CASSYSGRGAKSGLYF
TRBV15,TRBJ2-4,CATSRDVKAVNIQYF
TRBV7-9,TRBJ2-5,CASVSGVSYNERYF
TRBV20-1,TRBJ2-3,CSATREGIADTQYF
TRBV7-6,TRBJ2-7,CASSPSAVRRNYEQYF
TRBV18,TRBJ1-1,CASSPGQGATEAFF
TRBV20-1,TRBJ2-1,CSARKGGIVSYNEQFF
TRBV5-1,TRBJ2-1,CASSSGIGQFF
TRBV20-1,TRBJ2-5,CSARAYRGQETQYF